This T cell receptor beta chain is drawn from a study of memory B cells and T cells in multiple sclerosis. As concerns this clone: The antigen is undetermined.

Deletions cut 0 bases from V and 0 bases from J, with 8 bases between. The V gene's germline CDR1 is MGHRA and CDR2 YSYEKL. This CDR3 is built from 15 residues. Stimulus-free culture yielded autoproliferating CFSE-dim and non-proliferating CFSE-high T cells, each sequenced separately. Roughly 5.2x10^7 CFSE-labeled PBMCs were cultured around 7 days unstimulated, then replicate wells were pooled. Sequencing was performed with immunoSEQ multiplex PCR; in TCRdb, only in-frame clones are kept and a portion is missing. Among over 35,000 clones listed, over 75% were seen once. V usage is TRBV4-1 and J usage is TRBJ1-1; no definite D call. The origin of this receptor is a human donor with multiple sclerosis. Sequencing input: PBMCs from blood kept in culture. The CDR3 coding sequence is TGCGCCAGCAGCCAAGATGAGGGAATGAACACTGAAGCTTTCTTT. Residues: CASSQDEGMNTEAFF.